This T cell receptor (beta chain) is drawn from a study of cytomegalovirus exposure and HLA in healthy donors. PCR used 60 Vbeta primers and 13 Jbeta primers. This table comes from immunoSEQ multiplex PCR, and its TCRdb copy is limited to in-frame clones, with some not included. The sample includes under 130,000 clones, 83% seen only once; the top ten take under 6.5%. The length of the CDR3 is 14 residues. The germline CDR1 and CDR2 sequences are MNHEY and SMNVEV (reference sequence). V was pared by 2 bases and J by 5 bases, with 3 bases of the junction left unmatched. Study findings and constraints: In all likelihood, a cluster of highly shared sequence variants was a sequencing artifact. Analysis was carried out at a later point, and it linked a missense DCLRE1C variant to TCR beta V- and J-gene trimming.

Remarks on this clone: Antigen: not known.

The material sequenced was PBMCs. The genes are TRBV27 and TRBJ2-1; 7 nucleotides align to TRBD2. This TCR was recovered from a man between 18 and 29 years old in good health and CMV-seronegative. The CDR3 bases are TGTGCCAGCAGTTTAGCGGGAGAAAACAATGAGCAGTTCTTC. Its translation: CASSLAGENNEQFF.